This T cell receptor beta chain was found in a study of T cells after yellow fever vaccination. About the study: Low-cell-number fractions underwent preparation using SMART-Seq v4 Ultra Low Input. General observations from the study: Reappearance after the booster was seen for most primary-vaccination clones, at roughly 96% CD4 and more than 80% CD8. The presence of abundant clonotypes contaminating from the bulk population was possible in FACS-sorted repertoires.

As regards this clonotype: Its antigen is unknown.

Template switching with 5'RACE generated the TCR cDNA and added a universal primer site and UMIs. TCRdb redid the calling of the 5' RACE reads with MiXCR, one entry per CDR3 protein. The sample includes a few hundred thousand distinct CDR3 sequences, about an eighth of them seen just once. Germline V gene lookup returns CDR1 MNHEY and CDR2 SVGEGT. The CDR3 sequence is 16 residues long. Between the trimmed V and J ends, which lost 6 bases and 2 bases, there was a span of 17 bases. The sequence derives from a young man who received the YFV17D yellow fever vaccine. Sample: CD4+ T cells sorted from PBMCs, taken 15 days after the yellow fever booster vaccination. The chain uses TRBV6-2 or TRBV6-3 and TRBJ1-5; possible D gene TRBD1, 5 bases. The CDR3 region has the DNA TGTGCCAGCAGCTGGAGGGGCAGCCTTGGCAATCAGCCCCAGCATTTT. This sequence encodes CASSWRGSLGNQPQHF.